The text below deals with one TCR beta chain. In assigning cohorts, the study relied on participant-reported clinical history. These data are taken from a study of blood T cell repertoires in COVID-19. With 5 bases removed from V and 4 bases from J, the gap between germline ends came to 11 bases. This CDR3 is 13 amino acids long. In germline, CDR1 is LGHDT, CDR2 YNNKEL (reference sequence). Profiling relied on immunoSEQ multiplex PCR, and the TCRdb table lists in-frame clones only, not all of them. The sample holds hundreds of thousands of clones, around 86% seen once. J is TRBJ1-1 and V is TRBV3-1 (or the pseudogene TRBV3-2), with D hard to call. The material sequenced was PBMCs or T cells enriched from blood (not recorded which). The receptor was isolated from a man aged 40-55 years who had recovered from COVID-19. CDR3 in DNA: TGTGCCAGCAGCGCGAACGGTGGCACTGAAGCTTTCTTT. It yields the protein CASSANGGTEAFF.